This T cell receptor (beta chain) was recovered during a study of cytomegalovirus exposure and HLA in healthy donors. Vbeta (60) and Jbeta (13) primers were used in the PCR. Sequenced by immunoSEQ multiplex PCR; TCRdb stores in-frame clones only, minus some. This repertoire shows roughly 130,000 clones, about 85% found once; its top ten account for around 1.7%. CDR1 LGHNA and CDR2 YSLEER come from the germline V gene. V lost 0 bases and J lost 2; bases outside the gene matches: 5. The CDR3 covers 16 residues. Sequenced material: PBMCs. The sequence was obtained from a boy between 10 and 17 years old in good health and CMV-seronegative. The chain joins TRBV4-3 to TRBJ2-7, with 9 nucleotides matching TRBD2. The CDR3 DNA reads TGCGCCAGCAGCCAAGAATCGGCGGGAGGGCCCTACGAGCAGTACTTC. It encodes CASSQESAGGPYEQYF.